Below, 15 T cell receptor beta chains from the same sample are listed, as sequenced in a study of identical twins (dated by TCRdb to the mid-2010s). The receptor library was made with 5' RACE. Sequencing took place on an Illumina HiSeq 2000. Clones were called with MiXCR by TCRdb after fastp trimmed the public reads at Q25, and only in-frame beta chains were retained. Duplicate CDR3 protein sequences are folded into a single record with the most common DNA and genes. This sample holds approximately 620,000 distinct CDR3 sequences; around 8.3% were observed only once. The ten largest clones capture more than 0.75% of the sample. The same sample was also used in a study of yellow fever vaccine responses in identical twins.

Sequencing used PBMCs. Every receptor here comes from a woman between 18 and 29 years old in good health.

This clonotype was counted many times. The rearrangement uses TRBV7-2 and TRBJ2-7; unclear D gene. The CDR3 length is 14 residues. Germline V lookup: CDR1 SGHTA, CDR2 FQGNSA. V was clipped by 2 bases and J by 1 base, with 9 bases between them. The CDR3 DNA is TGTGCCAGCAGCTTACGGCTAGATTCCTACGAGCAGTACTTC. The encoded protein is CASSLRLDSYEQYF.

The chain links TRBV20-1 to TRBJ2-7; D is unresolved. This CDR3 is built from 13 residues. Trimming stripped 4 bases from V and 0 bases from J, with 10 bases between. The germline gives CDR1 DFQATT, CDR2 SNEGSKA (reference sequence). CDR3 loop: CSAIETVSYEQYF. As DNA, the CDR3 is TGCAGTGCTATTGAAACGGTCTCCTACGAGCAGTACTTC.

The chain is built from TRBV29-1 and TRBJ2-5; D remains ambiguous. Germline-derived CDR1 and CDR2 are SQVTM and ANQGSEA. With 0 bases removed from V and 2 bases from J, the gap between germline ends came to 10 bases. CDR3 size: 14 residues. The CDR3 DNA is TGCAGCGTTGAAGATGTGGCAGGTCAAGAGACCCAGTACTTC. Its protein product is CSVEDVAGQETQYF.

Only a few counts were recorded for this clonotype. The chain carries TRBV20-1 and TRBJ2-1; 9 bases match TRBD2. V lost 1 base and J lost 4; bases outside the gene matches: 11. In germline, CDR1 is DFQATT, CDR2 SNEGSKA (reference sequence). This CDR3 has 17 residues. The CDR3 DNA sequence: TGCAGTGCTAGAGTTGGTAGCGGGAGTAGTGGATACAATGAGCAGTTCTTC. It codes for CSARVGSGSSGYNEQFF.

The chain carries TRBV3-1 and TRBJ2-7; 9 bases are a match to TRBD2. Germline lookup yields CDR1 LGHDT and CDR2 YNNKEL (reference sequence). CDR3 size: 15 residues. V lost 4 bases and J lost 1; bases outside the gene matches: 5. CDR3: CASSPWAGGSYEQYF. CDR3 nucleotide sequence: TGTGCCAGCAGCCCTTGGGCGGGAGGGTCCTACGAGCAGTACTTC.

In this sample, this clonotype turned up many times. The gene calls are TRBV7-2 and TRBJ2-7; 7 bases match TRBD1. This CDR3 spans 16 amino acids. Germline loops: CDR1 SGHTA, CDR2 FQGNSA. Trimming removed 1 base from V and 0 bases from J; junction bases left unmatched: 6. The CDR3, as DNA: TGTGCCAGCAGCTTAGATTCAGGGGGATCCTCCTACGAGCAGTACTTC. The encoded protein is CASSLDSGGSSYEQYF.

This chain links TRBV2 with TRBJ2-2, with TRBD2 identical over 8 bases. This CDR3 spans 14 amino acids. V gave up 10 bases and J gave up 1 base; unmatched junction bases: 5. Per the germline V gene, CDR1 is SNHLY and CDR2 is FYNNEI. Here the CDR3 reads CAIPRGENTGELFF. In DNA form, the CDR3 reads TGTGCCATCCCGCGGGGGGAGAACACCGGGGAGCTGTTTTTT.

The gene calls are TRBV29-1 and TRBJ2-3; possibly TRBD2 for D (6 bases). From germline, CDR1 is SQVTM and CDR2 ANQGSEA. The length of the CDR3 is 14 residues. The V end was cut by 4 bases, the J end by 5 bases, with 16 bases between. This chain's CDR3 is CSVVLRGNLDTQYF. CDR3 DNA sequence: TGCAGCGTTGTATTGCGGGGAAACCTAGATACGCAGTATTTT.

DNA for the CDR3: TGTGCCAGCAGGGGGGACAGGCTTTACGAGCAGTACTTC. It codes for CASRGDRLYEQYF. The rearrangement uses TRBV6-1 and TRBJ2-7, with TRBD1 matching 8 bases. After removal of 6 bases from V and 4 bases from J, the junction contained 5 bases not matched to a gene. The CDR3 has 13 amino acids. Germline CDR1 and CDR2: MNHNS and SASEGT.

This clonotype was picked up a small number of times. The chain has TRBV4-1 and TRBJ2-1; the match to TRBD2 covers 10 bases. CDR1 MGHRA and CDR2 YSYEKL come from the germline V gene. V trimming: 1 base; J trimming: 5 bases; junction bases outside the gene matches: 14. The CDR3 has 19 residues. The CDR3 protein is CASSQVRAGRTSGNNEQFF. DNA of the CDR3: TGCGCCAGCAGCCAAGTCAGGGCAGGGCGTACTAGCGGGAACAATGAGCAGTTCTTC.

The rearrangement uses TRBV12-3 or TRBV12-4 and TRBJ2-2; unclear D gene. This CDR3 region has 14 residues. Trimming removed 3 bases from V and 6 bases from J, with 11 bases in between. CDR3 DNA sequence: TGTGCCAGCAGTTTCAGCCGGGTATCCGGGGAGCTGTTTTTT. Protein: CASSFSRVSGELFF.

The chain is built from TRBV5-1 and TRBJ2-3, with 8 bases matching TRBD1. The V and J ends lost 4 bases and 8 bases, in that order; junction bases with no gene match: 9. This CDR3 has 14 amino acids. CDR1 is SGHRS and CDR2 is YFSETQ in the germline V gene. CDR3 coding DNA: TGCGCCAGCAGCCCAGACAGGGGCCCTTCTACGCAGTATTTT. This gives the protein CASSPDRGPSTQYF.

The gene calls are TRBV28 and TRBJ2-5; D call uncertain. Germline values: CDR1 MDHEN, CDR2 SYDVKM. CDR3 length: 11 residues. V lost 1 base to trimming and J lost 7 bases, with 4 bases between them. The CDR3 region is CASSLFRTQYF. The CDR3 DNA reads TGTGCCAGCAGTTTATTCAGGACCCAGTACTTC.

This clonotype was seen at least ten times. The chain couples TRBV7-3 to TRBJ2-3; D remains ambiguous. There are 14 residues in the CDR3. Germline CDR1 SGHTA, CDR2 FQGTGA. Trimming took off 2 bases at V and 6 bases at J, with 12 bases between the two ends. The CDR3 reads CASSLELVADTQYF. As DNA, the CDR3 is TGTGCCAGCAGCTTAGAACTTGTGGCGGATACGCAGTATTTT. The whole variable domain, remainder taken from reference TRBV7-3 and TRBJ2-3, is GAGVSQTPSNKVTEKGKYVELRCDPISGHTALYWYRQSLGQGPEFLIYFQGTGAADDSGLPNDRFFAVRPEGSVSTLKIQRTERGDSAVYLCASSLELVADTQYFGPGTRLTVL.

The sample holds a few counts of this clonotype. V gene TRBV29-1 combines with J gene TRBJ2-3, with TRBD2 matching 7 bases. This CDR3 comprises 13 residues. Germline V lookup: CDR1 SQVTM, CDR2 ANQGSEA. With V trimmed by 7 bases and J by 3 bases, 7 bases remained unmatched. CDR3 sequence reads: CSGIAGFTDTQYF. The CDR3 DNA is TGCAGCGGAATAGCGGGCTTTACAGATACGCAGTATTTT.